The rows below give T cell receptor beta chains drawn from one sample of a study of blood T cell repertoires in COVID-19. The assay was immunoSEQ multiplex PCR, and TCRdb's table has in-frame clones only and misses some. Altogether approximately 390,000 clones are present, more than 70% being singletons, with the ten largest covering roughly 2%. Sample: peripheral blood. All receptors come from a woman aged 60-75 years with COVID-19, enrolled during active disease. Each CDR3 is given with its conserved first and last residue. D genes are given only for firm matches. For some rows the clone size is stated as once, few or many, or as a class when expanded; others skip it.

V	size	J	D	CDR3	DNA
TRBV7-3	.	TRBJ1-1	.	CASSLSPEYGEAFF	TGTGCCAGCAGCTTAAGCCCCGAGTACGGTGAAGCTTTCTTT
TRBV29-1	.	TRBJ2-3	.	CSVGPRGTDTQYF	TGCAGCGTTGGCCCCCGGGGCACAGATACGCAGTATTTT
TRBV5-4	few	TRBJ2-7	.	CASSFGSSYEQYF	TGTGCCAGCAGCTTTGGGAGCTCCTACGAGCAGTACTTC
TRBV28	.	TRBJ1-1	TRBD1	CASSLRGPQNTEAFF	TGTGCCAGCAGTTTAAGGGGGCCCCAAAACACTGAAGCTTTCTTT
TRBV10-3	.	TRBJ1-2	.	CAISEPRARGYTF	TGTGCCATCAGTGAGCCCAGGGCGCGGGGCTACACCTTC
TRBV30	.	TRBJ1-6	.	CASRMRGGSPLHF	TGTGCCAGCAGAATGAGGGGGGGTTCACCCCTCCACTTT
TRBV5-6	.	TRBJ1-2	.	CASSFGQLYGYTF	TGTGCCAGCAGCTTTGGACAGCTCTATGGCTACACCTTC
TRBV7-8	.	TRBJ2-7	TRBD2	CASSLGLGAYEQYF	TGTGCCAGCAGCCTCGGACTAGGTGCCTACGAGCAGTACTTC
TRBV28	.	TRBJ1-5	.	CASRSGFSNQPQHF	TGTGCCAGCCGCTCGGGGTTTAGCAATCAGCCCCAGCATTTT
TRBV5-1	.	TRBJ1-3	.	CASRPSTGTGNTIYF	TGCGCCAGCAGACCGAGTACAGGAACCGGAAACACCATATATTTT
TRBV14	.	TRBJ2-5	.	CASSLGWTQYF	TGTGCCAGCAGCCTCGGGTGGACCCAGTACTTC
TRBV7-2	.	TRBJ1-5	.	CASSDTRNQPQHF	TGTGCCAGCAGCGATACTCGCAATCAGCCCCAGCATTTT